This T cell receptor beta chain was recovered during a study of T cell responses to AZD1222 COVID-19 vaccine. Whole-study context: Second doses that came at about 4 or about 12 weeks were put together.

Broader study findings: Females outnumbered males among donors, who were mostly white British; clonal diversity was possibly underestimated. Spike-wide vaccine-associated CD4 TCRs dominated at 160-218 and 743-854.

Sequenced by immunoSEQ multiplex PCR; TCRdb stores in-frame clones only, minus some. This table holds around 84,000 clones, around 88% found once. Concerning this clone itself: Its specificity is not known.

The germline gives CDR1 SGHRS, CDR2 YFSETQ. V shed 4 bases and J shed 3 bases, with 13 bases lying between them. This CDR3 has 14 amino acids. The sequencing used peripheral blood, collected on day 0 of AZD1222 vaccination. The chain recombines TRBV5-1 with TRBJ1-1, with unresolved D. The TCR sequence derives from an adult in good health. Written as DNA, the CDR3 is TGCGCCAGCAGCAAGGACCCCGCTGACACTGAAGCTTTCTTT. It codes for CASSKDPADTEAFF.